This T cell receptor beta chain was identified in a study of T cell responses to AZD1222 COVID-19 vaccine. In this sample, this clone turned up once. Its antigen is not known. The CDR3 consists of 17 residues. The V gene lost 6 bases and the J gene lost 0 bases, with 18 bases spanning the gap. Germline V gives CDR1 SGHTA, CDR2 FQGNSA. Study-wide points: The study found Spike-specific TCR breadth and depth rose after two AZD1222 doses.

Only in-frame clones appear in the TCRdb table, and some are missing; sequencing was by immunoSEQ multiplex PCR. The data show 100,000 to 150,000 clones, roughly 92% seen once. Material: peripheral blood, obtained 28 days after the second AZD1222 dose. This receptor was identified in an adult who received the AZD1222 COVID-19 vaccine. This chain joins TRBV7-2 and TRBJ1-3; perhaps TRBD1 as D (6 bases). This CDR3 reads CASSYLGGTTSGNTIYF. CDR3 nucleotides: TGTGCCAGCAGTTATTTGGGCGGGACAACCTCTGGAAACACCATATATTTT.